The present T cell receptor (beta chain) was sequenced within a study of T cell changes during pregnancy in multiple sclerosis. The CDR3 extends over 15 amino acids. CDR1 is LGHNA, CDR2 YNFKEQ, per germline. Trimming cost V 0 bases and J 8 bases; bases outside gene matches: 6. The table came from immunoSEQ multiplex PCR; TCRdb's copy has only in-frame clones and leaves some out. The sample has about 66,000 clones, about nine tenths seen once; the top ten hold around 1.5%. This clone was counted between two and nine times. This TCR was recovered from a female donor with multiple sclerosis, enrolled in a pregnancy study. Specimen: peripheral blood, collected in the third trimester of pregnancy. This chain links TRBV4-2 with TRBJ1-2, with TRBD1 matching over 10 bases. CDR3 DNA: TGTGCCAGCAGCCAAGAGCGACAGGGGGCGCGGGGCTACACCTTC. As protein: CASSQERQGARGYTF.